Shown below are 10 T cell receptor beta chains from a single sample sequenced in a study of spatial heterogeneity in lung cancer. TCRdb independently ran MiXCR on the 5' RACE reads; one entry per CDR3 protein. The sample lists tens of thousands of distinct CDR3 sequences, less than 6% seen once, with roughly 35% in the top ten. Time point of the sample: sample taken at primary tumor resection. No cell sorting; template was whole RNA from tumor, lung tissue or PBMC. The sample consisted of PBMCs, taken at surgery. All receptors derive from a male donor with early-stage non-small cell lung cancer.

In its sample, this clonotype was seen many times. The genes are TRBV11-3 and TRBJ2-2; D not resolved. The CDR3 runs to 15 residues. Per germline, CDR1 SGHNT and CDR2 YENEEA. V was cut by 2 bases and J by 7 bases, with 14 bases left in between. The CDR3 coding sequence is TGTGCCAGCAGCTTAAGACACGCCAGCAGCGGGGAGCTGTTTTTT. Protein: CASSLRHASSGELFF.

This clonotype was recorded at least ten times. The V gene is TRBV15, the J gene TRBJ2-3, with D uncertain. CDR1 is LNHNV, CDR2 YYDKDF, per germline (reference sequence). Trimming pared 1 base from V and 4 bases from J, leaving 6 bases between. CDR3 length equals 13 residues. The CDR3: CATSRGPPDTQYF. The CDR3 DNA follows: TGTGCCACCAGCAGAGGCCCGCCAGATACGCAGTATTTT.

V is TRBV2 and J is TRBJ1-1; no clear D. This CDR3 region has 11 residues. V was cut by 7 bases and J by 6 bases, with 9 bases left in between. Germline V gene sequence: CDR1 SNHLY, CDR2 FYNNEI. The CDR3 protein is CASKDGAEAFF. CDR3 in DNA: TGTGCCAGCAAAGATGGGGCTGAAGCTTTCTTT.

The rearrangement links TRBV12-3 or TRBV12-4 to TRBJ2-1; weak D call: TRBD1 (6 bases). This CDR3 comprises 12 residues. The V end lost 5 bases, the J end lost 6 bases, and 8 bases lay between the germline ends. As DNA, the CDR3 is TGTGCCAGCAGTCAACAGGGCAATGAGCAGTTCTTC. This gives the protein CASSQQGNEQFF.

Notes on this clonotype: A single base separates this from a much larger clone, so it may be a read error. The chain recombines TRBV7-9 with TRBJ2-3; possibly TRBD2 for D (6 bases). The CDR3 has 19 amino acids. Germline V gives CDR1 SEHNR, CDR2 FQNEAQ (reference sequence). Written as DNA, the CDR3 is TGTGCCAGCAGCTTAGCCCCCTTTGGGGGAGAGGGAGGCACAGATACGCTGTATTTT. This encodes CASSLAPFGGEGGTDTLYF.

This clonotype was recorded many times. V gene TRBV12-3 or TRBV12-4 combines with J gene TRBJ2-5, with 11 bases aligning to TRBD1. This CDR3 region has 17 residues. The V segment lost 1 base and the J segment 5 bases; nucleotides outside the gene matches: 9. CDR3 nucleotides: TGTGCCAGCAGTTTAGGGACAGGGGGCCCTACAGGGGAGACCCAGTACTTC. Translation: CASSLGTGGPTGETQYF.

This clonotype has more than one count but fewer than ten. One end of the junction does not line up with germline, which may come from a read error. V usage is TRBV7-7 and J usage is TRBJ2-7, with D possibly called TRBD1 or TRBD2 (5 bases each). The germline V gene encodes CDR1 SSHAT and CDR2 FNYEAQ (reference sequence). The CDR3 extends over 15 amino acids. CDR3 loop: CASSLGAGTEYEQYF. CDR3 in DNA: TGTGCTAGCAGCTTAGGTGCCGGGACGGAGTACGAGCAGTACTTC.

This clonotype has a count of ten or more. The junction and the germline gene differ at one end; a read error may be behind it. The CDR3 coding sequence is TGTGCCAGTAGTATCGGGGCAGGCGGGAGAGTAGCGGTCTTC. Translation gives CASSIGAGGRVAVF. This chain joins TRBV19 and TRBJ2-1, with TRBD2 matching 7 bases. CDR3 length equals 14 residues. Germline V gives CDR1 LNHDA, CDR2 SQIVND (reference sequence). The full variable domain, in which reference TRBV19 and TRBJ2-1 provide the parts outside the CDR3, is DGGITQSPKYLFRKEGQNVTLSCEQNLNHDAMYWYRQDPGQGLRLIYYSQIVNDFQKGDIAEGYSVSREKKESFPLTVTSAQKNPTAFYLCASSIGAGGRVAVFGPGTRLTVL.

Many counts were recorded for this clonotype. The rearrangement links TRBV6-6 to TRBJ1-1; D possibly corresponds to TRBD1 (5 bases). CDR1 and CDR2 from the germline V gene are MNHNY and SVGAGI (reference sequence). The CDR3 contains 13 residues. The ends were cut back, 5 bases at V and 5 bases at J, with 12 bases in the middle. CDR3 DNA: TGTGCCAGCAGTAGACAGACGGGGACTGAAGCTTTCTTT. Translated, it gives CASSRQTGTEAFF.

The rearrangement joins TRBV5-5 to TRBJ2-5; 7 bases map to TRBD2. Germline V lookup: CDR1 SGHKS, CDR2 YYEKEE (reference sequence). This CDR3 is 15 amino acids long. V lost 7 bases, J lost 2 bases, and 11 bases stayed unmatched. CDR3 DNA sequence: TGTGCCAGCGGGACTAACCCTTTGTGGCAAGAGACCCAGTACTTC. Translation: CASGTNPLWQETQYF.